This T cell receptor beta chain was obtained from a study of molecular identifiers for immune sequencing clone quantification. The V and J ends lost 6 bases and 0 bases respectively, with 2 bases between them. This CDR3 has 11 residues. Germline values: CDR1 MNHEY, CDR2 SVGEGT. One entry per CDR3 protein results from TCRdb running MiXCR on the PCR reads. The table includes around 8,000 distinct CDR3 sequences, about 32% detected once. This clonotype came up a few times. The sample taken for sequencing was naive CD8+ T cells from blood, with Jurkat cell RNA spiked in. Documented subset: FACS-sorted CD8+CD4-CCR7+CD45RA+ naive T cells. The sequence came from a human donor in good health. Some libraries in this study had Jurkat cell RNA spiked in. The chain combines TRBV6-2 or TRBV6-3 with TRBJ1-2; D uncertain. The CDR3 coding sequence is TGTGCCAGCAGATCTAACTATGGCTACACCTTC. Translating it yields CASRSNYGYTF.